These T cell receptor beta chains were read from a single sample in a study of cytomegalovirus exposure and HLA in healthy donors. This table comes from immunoSEQ multiplex PCR, and its TCRdb copy is limited to in-frame clones, with some not included. This sample yields about 150,000 clones, of which approximately 79% are seen a single time; less than 2% belongs to the top ten. The material sequenced was PBMCs. The receptor source for this set is a young woman in good health and CMV-seronegative. CDR3s include the opening cysteine and the closing phenylalanine or tryptophan. The order of the fields is CDR3 length, J gene, V gene, CDR3 protein.

cdr3_length: 15; j_call: TRBJ2-3; v_call: TRBV7-2; cdr3_aa: CASSLGQSSTDTQYF
cdr3_length: 15; j_call: TRBJ2-7; v_call: TRBV4-3; cdr3_aa: CASSKELDGSYEQYF
cdr3_length: 18; j_call: TRBJ2-1; v_call: TRBV7-8; cdr3_aa: CASSPPGLAGASSNEQFF
cdr3_length: 14; j_call: TRBJ1-1; v_call: TRBV14; cdr3_aa: CASSQEGGSYGAFF
cdr3_length: 16; j_call: TRBJ1-1; v_call: TRBV21-1; cdr3_aa: CASLKAGQRWNTEAFF
cdr3_length: 14; j_call: TRBJ2-1; v_call: TRBV7-9; cdr3_aa: CASTETGGGNEQFF
cdr3_length: 14; j_call: TRBJ1-6; v_call: TRBV30; cdr3_aa: CAQDRGTRNSPLHF
cdr3_length: 15; j_call: TRBJ1-2; v_call: TRBV28; cdr3_aa: CASSSHRAGEVGYTF
cdr3_length: 15; j_call: TRBJ2-5; v_call: TRBV9; cdr3_aa: CASSVSTGRGETQYF
cdr3_length: 17; j_call: TRBJ1-1; v_call: TRBV4-3; cdr3_aa: CASSPTDRGLFDTEAFF
cdr3_length: 14; j_call: TRBJ2-1; v_call: TRBV2; cdr3_aa: CASIAGGTFNEQFF
cdr3_length: 18; j_call: TRBJ2-1; v_call: TRBV7-6; cdr3_aa: CASSLNTGTGGSYNEQFF
cdr3_length: 14; j_call: TRBJ1-1; v_call: TRBV6-5; cdr3_aa: CASSYGGANTEAFF
cdr3_length: 14; j_call: TRBJ1-1; v_call: TRBV6-5; cdr3_aa: CASSYGLLNTEAFF
cdr3_length: 17; j_call: TRBJ1-2; v_call: TRBV25-1; cdr3_aa: CASSESRRGSSNYGYTF
cdr3_length: 14; j_call: TRBJ1-2; v_call: TRBV27; cdr3_aa: CASSLLPGPYGYTF
cdr3_length: 16; j_call: TRBJ1-5; v_call: TRBV6-1; cdr3_aa: CASSENRPDSNQPQHF
cdr3_length: 16; j_call: TRBJ1-4; v_call: TRBV5-1; cdr3_aa: CASQWDKPATNEKLFF
cdr3_length: 13; j_call: TRBJ2-7; v_call: TRBV7-3; cdr3_aa: CASSPRGGNEQYF
cdr3_length: 16; j_call: TRBJ2-2; v_call: TRBV11-3; cdr3_aa: CASSSPDRTGTGELFF
cdr3_length: 14; j_call: TRBJ1-1; v_call: TRBV5-6; cdr3_aa: CASSNRLRNTEAFF
cdr3_length: 14; j_call: TRBJ1-2; v_call: TRBV5-4; cdr3_aa: CASTRQGFLEGYTF
cdr3_length: 15; j_call: TRBJ2-3; v_call: TRBV29-1; cdr3_aa: CSVDGLAGGADTQYF